This T cell receptor (beta chain) was sequenced in a study of a mutant IDH1 vaccine in newly diagnosed glioma. About the research overall: Treated patients were roughly 62% male, roughly 40% female, mean age approximately 41 years. Prior therapy was radiotherapy, temozolomide, or both; most received both.

Profiling relied on immunoSEQ multiplex PCR, and the TCRdb table lists in-frame clones only, not all of them. The top ten clones hold approximately 4.3% of a sample with tens of thousands of clones, about 86% of them seen once. The V gene lost 7 bases and the J gene lost 0 bases, with 7 bases spanning the gap. The length of the CDR3 is 13 residues. Looked up from germline, CDR1 is ENHRY and CDR2 is SYGVKD. The time point denotes: baseline, week 1 (first vaccination visit). Treatment indicated: pre-vaccination baseline after standard-of-care therapy. The source of this sequence is a woman in her late teens or twenties with glioma. Some clones in this sample may be carry-over from other donors' samples. This chain uses TRBV10-3 with TRBJ1-3; unclear D gene. Material: peripheral blood mononuclear cells (PBMCs), obtained from a glioma patient treated with radiotherapy, temozolomide or both. CDR3 region: CAITRLSGNTIYF. The DNA of the CDR3 is TGTGCCATCACAAGACTCTCTGGAAACACCATATATTTT.